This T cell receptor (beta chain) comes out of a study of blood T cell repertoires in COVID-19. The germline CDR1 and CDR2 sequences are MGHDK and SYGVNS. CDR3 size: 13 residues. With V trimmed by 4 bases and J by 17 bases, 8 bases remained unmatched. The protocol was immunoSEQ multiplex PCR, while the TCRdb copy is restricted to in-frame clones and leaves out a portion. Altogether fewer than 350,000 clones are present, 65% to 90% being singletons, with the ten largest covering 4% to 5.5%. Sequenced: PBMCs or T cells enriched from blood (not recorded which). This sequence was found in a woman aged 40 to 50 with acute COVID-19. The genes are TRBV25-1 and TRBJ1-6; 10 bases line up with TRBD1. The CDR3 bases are TGTGCCAGCAGTGCCGTGACAGGGGGCTTATTCCACTTT. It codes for CASSAVTGGLFHF.